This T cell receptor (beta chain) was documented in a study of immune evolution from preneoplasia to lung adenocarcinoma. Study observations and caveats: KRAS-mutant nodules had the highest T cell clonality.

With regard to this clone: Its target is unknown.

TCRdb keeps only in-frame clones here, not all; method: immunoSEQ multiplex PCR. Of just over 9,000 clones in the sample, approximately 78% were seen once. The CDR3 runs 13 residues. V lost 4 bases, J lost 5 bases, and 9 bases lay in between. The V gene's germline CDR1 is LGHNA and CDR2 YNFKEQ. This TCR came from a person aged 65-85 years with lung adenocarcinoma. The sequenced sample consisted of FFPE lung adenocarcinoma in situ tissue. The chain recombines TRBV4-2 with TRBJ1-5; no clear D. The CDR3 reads CASSRSDDQPQHF. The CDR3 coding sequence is TGTGCCAGCAGCCGGAGCGACGATCAGCCCCAGCATTTT.